Below, 13 T cell receptor beta chains from the same sample are listed, as sequenced in a study of early T cells in non-severe SARS-CoV-2 infection. TCRdb reprocessed the 5' RACE reads with MiXCR, giving one entry per CDR3 protein. The sample contains approximately 66,000 distinct CDR3 sequences, 9.5% to 15% of which appear only once. Sequencing used whole blood, obtained at baseline. The origin of the receptors is an adult who was a healthcare worker with PCR-confirmed SARS-CoV-2 infection or an uninfected control (not recorded which). The donor label of this sample is uncertain.

This chain connects TRBV7-6 to TRBJ2-1, with a possible D match to TRBD2 (5 bases). The V gene lost 5 bases and the J gene lost 8 bases, with 10 bases spanning the gap. The CDR3 extends over 12 amino acids. From germline, CDR1 is SGHVS and CDR2 FNYEAQ. In nucleotides, the CDR3 is TGTGCCAGCAGCCCGGGGAACTATGAGCAGTTCTTC. It translates to CASSPGNYEQFF.

This clonotype has just a few counts. This chain connects TRBV28 to TRBJ2-2; the match to TRBD1 covers 10 bases. V was clipped by 6 bases and J by 5 bases; unmatched bases: 6. Per the germline V gene, CDR1 is MDHEN and CDR2 is SYDVKM. This CDR3 is 15 amino acids long. The chain's CDR3 is CASRPTGGRTGELFF. In nucleotides, the CDR3 is TGTGCCAGCAGGCCGACAGGGGGCCGGACCGGGGAGCTGTTTTTT.

V and J are TRBV7-2 and TRBJ2-2; D perhaps matches TRBD2 (6 bases). The CDR3 contains 14 residues. CDR1 and CDR2 (germline): SGHTA, FQGNSA. Trimming shortened V by 8 bases and J by 5 bases, and 15 bases separated the two germline ends. CDR3 region: CASPRGTGTGELFF. The CDR3 DNA reads as TGTGCCAGCCCCCGGGGGACTGGGACCGGGGAGCTGTTTTTT.

This clonotype was found once. This sequence joins TRBV6-6 and TRBJ2-2; 11 bases are a match to TRBD2. V was clipped by 6 bases and J by 7 bases; unmatched bases: 10. The CDR3 spans 16 residues. CDR1 MNHNY and CDR2 SVGAGI come from the germline V gene (reference sequence). This chain's CDR3 is CASRLLRTSGHGELFF. CDR3 DNA: TGTGCCAGCAGACTACTCCGGACTAGCGGGCACGGGGAGCTGTTTTTT.

This clonotype has at least ten counts. J is TRBJ2-1 and V is TRBV9; D not resolved. CDR1 and CDR2 from the germline V gene are SGDLS and YYNGEE. The CDR3 loop spans 16 amino acids. Trimming took 3 bases from V and 2 from J, leaving 15 bases between them. The CDR3 DNA sequence: TGTGCCAGCAGCGGCAATGTGCAGATCACCTACAATGAGCAGTTCTTC. It encodes CASSGNVQITYNEQFF.

This clonotype was seen at least ten times. V usage is TRBV15 and J usage is TRBJ2-4; the D is unclear. The CDR3 sequence is 13 residues long. Germline lookup yields CDR1 LNHNV and CDR2 YYDKDF (reference sequence). V gave up 3 bases and J gave up 1 base, with 4 bases separating them. CDR3 nucleotide sequence: TGTGCCACCAGCAGGGTGGCCAAAAACATTCAGTACTTC. The encoded protein is CATSRVAKNIQYF.

This clonotype showed up just a few times. The V and J genes are TRBV20-1 and TRBJ1-1; 9 nucleotides match TRBD1. Germline V lookup: CDR1 DFQATT, CDR2 SNEGSKA (reference sequence). The CDR3 contains 14 residues. The ends lost 0 bases at V and 10 bases at J; junction bases unmatched: 9. CDR3 nucleotides: TGCAGTGCTAGAGATGGGTACAGGGGGCTCTTAGCTTTCTTT. It codes for CSARDGYRGLLAFF.

The table lists this clonotype with a few counts. The J gene is TRBJ2-1, the V gene TRBV7-6, with D possibly being TRBD2 (5 bases). This CDR3 has 14 residues. V was cut by 3 bases and J by 8 bases, with 14 bases left in between. Germline assignment: CDR1 SGHVS and CDR2 FNYEAQ. The CDR3 protein is CASSLAGGGDEQFF. CDR3 nucleotides: TGTGCCAGCAGCTTGGCGGGCGGCGGCGATGAGCAGTTCTTC.

The sample holds a few counts of this clonotype. This rearrangement joins TRBV7-3 to TRBJ1-1; 7 bases match TRBD1. V lost 3 bases, J lost 3 bases, and 4 bases stayed unmatched. The CDR3 runs 14 residues. Per germline, CDR1 SGHTA and CDR2 FQGTGA. The CDR3 here is CASSFTGADTEAFF. The CDR3 DNA reads TGTGCCAGCAGCTTCACAGGGGCCGACACTGAAGCTTTCTTT. Supplemented by reference TRBV7-3 and TRBJ1-1, the full variable domain reads GAGVSQTPSNKVTEKGKYVELRCDPISGHTALYWYRQSLGQGPEFLIYFQGTGAADDSGLPNDRFFAVRPEGSVSTLKIQRTERGDSAVYLCASSFTGADTEAFFGQGTRLTVV.

This clonotype was counted between two and nine times. The chain links TRBV3-1 to TRBJ1-5; D is unresolved. The CDR3 runs 14 residues. V gave up 0 bases and J gave up 1 base, with 4 bases separating them. Germline loops: CDR1 LGHDT, CDR2 YNNKEL (reference sequence). This chain's CDR3 is CASSQDYSNQPQHF. In DNA, the CDR3 is TGTGCCAGCAGCCAAGATTACAGCAATCAGCCCCAGCATTTT.

This clonotype appeared a few times. The CDR3 nucleotides read TGTGCCAGCAGCTTGGAACGGACAGGGAATCAGCCCCAGCATTTT. This sequence encodes CASSLERTGNQPQHF. This chain connects TRBV5-6 to TRBJ1-5, with 8 bases aligning to TRBD1. With V trimmed by 0 bases and J by 4 bases, 3 bases remained unmatched. Looked up from germline, CDR1 is SGHDT and CDR2 is YYEEEE. The CDR3 contains 15 residues.

V usage is TRBV6-5 and J usage is TRBJ2-1, with TRBD1 matching over 7 bases. V shed 4 bases, J shed 10 bases, and the junction held 10 bases outside the gene matches. Germline CDR1 and CDR2: MNHEY and SVGAGI. The CDR3 spans 14 residues. CDR3 nucleotide sequence: TGTGCCAGCAGTTTTGCGTCACAGGGGAAGGAGCAGTTCTTC. Protein product: CASSFASQGKEQFF.

The chain carries TRBV5-5 and TRBJ2-3, with 7 bases matching TRBD1. V lost 7 bases and J lost 2; bases outside the gene matches: 13. The CDR3 runs to 16 residues. The V gene's germline CDR1 is SGHKS and CDR2 YYEKEE (reference sequence). In DNA form, the CDR3 reads TGTGCCAGCGCTTATCGTGGGGACAGATACACAGATACGCAGTATTTT. Amino acids: CASAYRGDRYTDTQYF.